This passage covers 5 T cell receptor beta chains from one sample sequenced in a study of blood T cell repertoires in COVID-19. Clones were read by immunoSEQ multiplex PCR, and TCRdb kept only the in-frame ones, dropping some. Of about 160,000 clones in the sample, 88% were seen once. The specimen sequenced was PBMCs or T cells enriched from blood (not recorded which). The receptors were gathered from a woman in her 50s who had recovered from COVID-19.

The chain carries TRBV29-1 and TRBJ1-4; D gene unclear. The CDR3 consists of 13 residues. Germline CDR1 SQVTM, CDR2 ANQGSEA. V gave up 6 bases and J gave up 4 bases, with 12 bases separating them. CDR3 loop: CSVTARYNEKLFF. The CDR3, as DNA: TGCAGCGTCACAGCCCGATATAATGAAAAACTGTTTTTT.

This clone was recorded a few times. This chain uses TRBV7-3 with TRBJ2-1; 11 nucleotides align to TRBD1. J gave up 9 bases and V 5 bases, and 12 bases lay outside the gene matches. Germline CDR1 reads SGHTA; CDR2 reads FQGTGA. CDR3 size: 16 residues. DNA of the CDR3: TGTGCCAGCAGCCATCAGGGACAGGGGGTTCTCGGTGAGCAGTTCTTC. Encoded protein: CASSHQGQGVLGEQFF.

The chain has TRBV19 and TRBJ1-1; D is possibly TRBD1 (5 bases). Germline loops: CDR1 LNHDA, CDR2 SQIVND (reference sequence). V lost 1 base and J lost 7, with 16 bases in between. CDR3 size: 15 residues. DNA of the CDR3: TGTGCCAGTAGTATAGCGGTCCCCCGAACAGGTGAAGCTTTCTTT. Protein sequence: CASSIAVPRTGEAFF.

The chain links TRBV5-1 to TRBJ1-1, with D unclear. V was pared by 1 base and J by 3 bases, with 7 bases between. This CDR3 spans 13 amino acids. Germline CDR1 and CDR2: SGHRS and YFSETQ. The CDR3 spells CASSLQAYTEAFF. As DNA, the CDR3 is TGCGCCAGCAGCTTGCAGGCCTACACTGAAGCTTTCTTT.

This clone was seen only a few times. J is TRBJ2-5 and V is TRBV27; maybe TRBD1 (5 bases). The V and J ends lost 3 bases and 1 base respectively, with 15 bases between them. Germline values: CDR1 MNHEY, CDR2 SMNVEV (reference sequence). The CDR3 extends over 16 amino acids. CDR3 coding DNA: TGTGCCAGCAGTTTGCGCCTTGACAGCATCCAAGAGACCCAGTACTTC. Translated, it gives CASSLRLDSIQETQYF.